This TCR beta chain was identified in a study of breast tumors, draining lymph nodes, adjacent tissues. General study points: Tumor T cell lymph node origin was a supported hypothesis, not proven. Tumor TCR diversity was below lymph nodes but above nontumor tissue.

CDR3 length: 14 amino acids. V was pared by 5 bases and J by 8 bases, with 9 bases of the junction left unmatched. This clonotype was seen repeatedly, ten times or more. Its specificity is not known. TCRdb passed the multiplex PCR reads through MiXCR, listing each CDR3 protein once. The table includes around 66,000 distinct CDR3 sequences, less than 50% detected once. Material for sequencing was breast tumor tissue. This clonotype was obtained from a female donor with breast cancer. Some clones in this sample may be carry-over from other donors' samples. The V gene is TRBV12-3 or TRBV12-4, the J gene TRBJ2-1; 7 nucleotides align to TRBD1. CDR3 bases: TGTGCCAGCAGTCAAATGACAGGGCTGGATGAGCAGTTCTTC. This encodes CASSQMTGLDEQFF.